The next 14 T cell receptor beta chains were all read from a single sample in a study of cytomegalovirus exposure and HLA in healthy donors. Only in-frame clones appear in the TCRdb table, and some are missing; sequencing was by immunoSEQ multiplex PCR. The top ten hold 0.89% of the sample, which has 150,000 to 200,000 clones, around 96% seen once. Sequenced input: PBMCs. These receptors all stem from a woman under 30 in good health and CMV-seronegative.

J is TRBJ2-3 and V is TRBV27, with 10 bases matching TRBD2. Germline trimming cut 6 bases from V and 4 bases from J; bases unmatched to any gene: 4. The CDR3 is made up of 14 amino acids. Germline V gives CDR1 MNHEY, CDR2 SMNVEV (reference sequence). CDR3 protein: CASSLTSGADTQYF. The CDR3 region has the DNA TGTGCCAGCAGCCTCACTAGCGGGGCAGATACGCAGTATTTT.

This clone occurred once. V is TRBV7-2 and J is TRBJ2-2; 10 bases fit TRBD1. Germline CDR1 is SGHTA and CDR2 is FQGNSA. Trimming at V came to 4 bases and at J to 6 bases, leaving 5 bases not matched to a gene. The CDR3 runs 15 residues. CDR3 residues: CASSWGQGLAGELFF. The CDR3 DNA is TGTGCCAGCAGCTGGGGACAGGGGCTAGCCGGGGAGCTGTTTTTT.

V usage is TRBV7-2 and J usage is TRBJ2-1; a possible D gene is TRBD2 (5 bases). The CDR3 length is 13 residues. V lost 5 bases to trimming and J lost 8 bases, with 13 bases between them. Germline V gene lookup returns CDR1 SGHTA and CDR2 FQGNSA. CDR3: CASSPRETDEQFF. CDR3 sequence (DNA): TGTGCCAGCAGCCCCCGGGAAACAGATGAGCAGTTCTTC. Full variable domain (rest looked up from reference TRBV7-2 and TRBJ2-1): GAGVSQSPSNKVTEKGKDVELRCDPISGHTALYWYRQSLGQGLEFLIYFQGNSAPDKSGLPSDRFSAERTGGSVSTLTIQRTQQEDSAVYLCASSPRETDEQFFGPGTRLTVL.

The chain links TRBV5-1 to TRBJ1-4; D unclear. The CDR3 is made up of 14 amino acids. Looked up from germline, CDR1 is SGHRS and CDR2 is YFSETQ. Here the CDR3 DNA reads TGCGGAAAGTGGGCGCGATACTCTAATGAAAAACTGTTTTTT. The encoded protein is CGKWARYSNEKLFF.

This chain links TRBV6-5 with TRBJ1-2, with D possibly being TRBD1 (6 bases). CDR3 length: 15 residues. CDR1 is MNHEY and CDR2 is SVGAGI in the germline V gene. The V gene lost 0 bases and the J gene lost 4 bases, with 12 bases spanning the gap. CDR3 DNA sequence: TGTGCCAGCAGTTACTCGACGGGGGGGCTCTATGGCTACACCTTC. It encodes CASSYSTGGLYGYTF.

The rearrangement links TRBV7-2 to TRBJ2-1; TRBD1 aligns across 9 bases. The CDR3 extends over 15 amino acids. Unmatched junction bases numbered 12, after V lost 5 bases and J lost 10 bases. Germline V gene data show CDR1 as SGHTA and CDR2 as FQGNSA. The CDR3: CASSRTRQGVGEQFF. CDR3 coding DNA: TGTGCCAGCAGCCGAACGAGACAGGGGGTTGGGGAGCAGTTCTTC. Supplemented by reference TRBV7-2 and TRBJ2-1, the full variable domain reads GAGVSQSPSNKVTEKGKDVELRCDPISGHTALYWYRQSLGQGLEFLIYFQGNSAPDKSGLPSDRFSAERTGGSVSTLTIQRTQQEDSAVYLCASSRTRQGVGEQFFGPGTRLTVL.

This chain links TRBV19 with TRBJ1-5; no firm D call. The germline gives CDR1 LNHDA, CDR2 SQIVND (reference sequence). Trimming shortened V by 2 bases and J by 2 bases, and 13 bases separated the two germline ends. The CDR3 runs 16 residues. For the CDR3, the DNA is TGTGCCAGTAGTATAACGGCCACAGCGGGCAATCAGCCCCAGCATTTT. This translates into CASSITATAGNQPQHF.

Concerning this clone itself: A read error may account for a junction end that differs from germline. The chain combines TRBV4-2 with TRBJ2-1; D is perhaps TRBD2 (5 bases). The CDR3 consists of 15 residues. CDR1 is LGHNA, CDR2 YNFKEQ, per germline. The DNA of the CDR3 is TGTGCCAGCAGACAAGCAGCGGACTCCTACAATGAGCAGTTCTTC. Translation gives CASRQAADSYNEQFF.

V gene TRBV11-3 combines with J gene TRBJ2-5, with 10 bases identical to TRBD1. The CDR3 consists of 14 residues. With 4 bases clipped from V and 3 bases from J, the junction kept 2 bases outside the gene matches. CDR1 is SGHNT and CDR2 is YENEEA in the germline V gene. The chain's CDR3 is CASSSGTGEETQYF. CDR3 DNA sequence: TGTGCCAGCAGCTCCGGGACAGGGGAAGAGACCCAGTACTTC.

The CDR3 loop is CASSPGRGATYNEQFF. The CDR3 DNA sequence: TGTGCCAGTAGCCCTGGGCGGGGGGCTACCTACAATGAGCAGTTCTTC. The chain joins TRBV19 to TRBJ2-1, with 8 bases lining up with TRBD2. With V trimmed by 6 bases and J by 2 bases, 9 bases remained unmatched. This CDR3 has 16 amino acids. CDR1 is LNHDA, CDR2 SQIVND, per germline (reference sequence).

This chain uses TRBV5-1 with TRBJ2-1; a possible D gene is TRBD1 (6 bases). The germline gives CDR1 SGHRS, CDR2 YFSETQ. Trimming pared 4 bases from V and 3 bases from J, leaving 8 bases between. The CDR3 has 13 amino acids. The CDR3 sequence is CASSLGHYNEQFF. CDR3 coding DNA: TGCGCCAGCAGCCTGGGACACTACAATGAGCAGTTCTTC. The full variable domain, its missing parts supplied by reference TRBV5-1 and TRBJ2-1, is KAGVTQTPRYLIKTRGQQVTLSCSPISGHRSVSWYQQTPGQGLQFLFEYFSETQRNKGNFPGRFSGRQFSNSRSEMNVSTLELGDSALYLCASSLGHYNEQFFGPGTRLTVL.

The V and J genes are TRBV10-3 and TRBJ1-6; 8 nucleotides line up with TRBD1. Trimming took 5 bases from V and 7 from J; bases not matched to a gene: 7. The CDR3 totals 15 residues. The germline CDR1 and CDR2 sequences are ENHRY and SYGVKD. The CDR3 loop is CAISSGGAENSPLHF. CDR3 bases: TGTGCCATCAGTTCAGGGGGCGCGGAAAATTCACCCCTCCACTTT.

CDR3 sequence: CASSPLDRVGEKLFF. The CDR3 DNA sequence: TGTGCCAGCAGCCCCCTGGACAGGGTAGGGGAAAAACTGTTTTTT. The chain couples TRBV9 to TRBJ1-4; TRBD1 agrees at 8 bases. There are 15 residues in the CDR3. The ends lost 4 bases at V and 8 bases at J; junction bases unmatched: 10. Per the germline V gene, CDR1 is SGDLS and CDR2 is YYNGEE.

The chain is built from TRBV5-1 and TRBJ2-7, with 10 bases fitting TRBD2. The length of the CDR3 is 14 residues. Germline CDR1 is SGHRS and CDR2 is YFSETQ. V dropped 3 bases and J dropped 7; count of bases not matched to a gene: 7. CDR3 nucleotides: TGCGCCAGCAGCTCCAGCGGGGGGGCGAGAGAGCAGTACTTC. Protein sequence: CASSSSGGAREQYF.